The rows below give T cell receptor beta chains drawn from one sample of a study of PD-1 blockade in mismatch repair-deficient tumors. Here immunoSEQ multiplex PCR was the method, and the copy in TCRdb shows in-frame clones only, minus some. Of 120,000 or so clones listed, 86% were seen once; the top ten hold less than 15%. The sequencing here drew on peripheral blood, taken 44 weeks after starting pembrolizumab. These receptors all stem from an adult with mismatch repair-deficient cancer. The CDR3 runs from the conserved cysteine through the conserved F or W. The order of the fields is D gene, J gene, V gene, clone size, CDR3 DNA, CDR3 protein. A D gene is named only where the DNA matches it firmly. Part of the rows lack a size; the others show once, few, many or a class for expanded clones.

.	TRBJ2-4	TRBV28	.	TGTGCCAGCAGTCCACTATTGGAGATATCGAGAAACATTCAGTACTTC	CASSPLLEISRNIQYF
.	TRBJ2-7	TRBV30	once	TGTGCCTGGAGTGGGACAGGGAGGCCACGCGGGAGGGTTAGCTCCTACGAGCAGTACTTC	CAWSGTGRPRGRVSSYEQYF
TRBD2	TRBJ2-3	TRBV14	few	TGTGCCAGCAGCCAATTGATAGCGGGAGATACGCAGTATTTT	CASSQLIAGDTQYF
.	TRBJ2-7	TRBV21-1	.	TGTGCCAGCAGCAAACCAGGTCACCCTGAATTCTACGAGCAGTACTTC	CASSKPGHPEFYEQYF
.	TRBJ1-2	TRBV29-1	.	TGCAGCGTTGTTCGGGGAGCGGATAACTATGGCTACACCTTC	CSVVRGADNYGYTF
.	TRBJ1-5	TRBV25-1	.	TGTGCCAGCAGTGAACAGGCCGGGGAAAATCAGCCCCAGCATTTT	CASSEQAGENQPQHF
TRBD1	TRBJ2-5	TRBV19	few	TGTGCCACCAAAAACGACAGGGAAGCCCAAGAGACCCAGTACTTC	CATKNDREAQETQYF
.	TRBJ2-1	TRBV7-2	.	TGTGCCAGCAGCTTAAGTAGCCATCTCGGGTACAATGAGCAGTTCTTC	CASSLSSHLGYNEQFF
TRBD2	TRBJ2-3	TRBV4-1	.	TGCGCCAGCAGCCAAGAACCCGTGGCGGGGGGCTCGGGGACGCAGTATTTT	CASSQEPVAGGSGTQYF
.	TRBJ2-3	TRBV15	few	TGTGCCACCAGCAGAGGGGCAGGAGACACAGATACGCAGTATTTT	CATSRGAGDTDTQYF
TRBD2	TRBJ2-2	TRBV29-1	.	TGCAGCGTTGAAGGGGCGGCGGGAGGGCGAACCGGGGAGCTGTTTTTT	CSVEGAAGGRTGELFF
.	TRBJ2-2	TRBV5-1	.	TGCGCCAGCAGCTATAACACCGGGGAGCTGTTTTTT	CASSYNTGELFF
.	TRBJ2-1	TRBV19	.	TGTGCCAGTAGTATAGGCATTCCCCACAATGAGCAGTTCTTC	CASSIGIPHNEQFF
.	TRBJ2-3	TRBV7-9	.	TGTGCCAGCAGCTTTGGCGGAAACACAGATACGCAGTATTTT	CASSFGGNTDTQYF
.	TRBJ2-7	TRBV7-6	.	TGTGCCAGCAGCGCGACAGGACTCGAGCAGTACTTC	CASSATGLEQYF
.	TRBJ2-3	TRBV4-3	.	TGCGCCAGCAGCCAAGATCCCTACCTAGCAGGAGATACGCAGTATTTT	CASSQDPYLAGDTQYF
.	TRBJ1-2	TRBV30	.	TGTGCCTCTAAAGGGGGGGAAGCTAACTATGGCTACACCTTC	CASKGGEANYGYTF
TRBD1	TRBJ2-5	TRBV7-9	.	TGTGCCAGCAGCCTACGGACAGGTCAAGAGACCCAGTACTTC	CASSLRTGQETQYF
TRBD2	TRBJ2-7	TRBV7-9	.	TGTGCCAGCAGTCTCCTAGCGGGATTCCACGAGCAGTACTTC	CASSLLAGFHEQYF
.	TRBJ2-1	TRBV9	.	TGTGCCAGCAGCGTAGAGGGGCTCTCCTACAATGAGCAGTTCTTC	CASSVEGLSYNEQFF
.	TRBJ2-1	TRBV14	.	TGTGCCAGCAGCCAAGCCGGACCCTACAATGAGCAGTTCTTC	CASSQAGPYNEQFF
TRBD1	TRBJ1-1	TRBV28	.	TGTGCCAGCAGTCAGGGGGCTGGTGAAGCTTTCTTT	CASSQGAGEAFF
.	TRBJ2-7	TRBV11-3	.	TGTGCCAGCAGCTTAGAAGGGGCCAGAAGCTACGAGCAGTACTTC	CASSLEGARSYEQYF
.	TRBJ2-2	TRBV7-9	.	TGTGCCAGCAGTAATAGGGTACGCGGAGAGAACACCGGGGAGCTGTTTTTT	CASSNRVRGENTGELFF
.	TRBJ1-2	TRBV6-5	few	TGTGCCAGCAGACAGGGAAACTATGGCTACACCTTC	CASRQGNYGYTF
TRBD1	TRBJ1-1	TRBV27	.	TGTGCCAGCAGTCTCGGGACAGGGTCTGAAGCTTTCTTT	CASSLGTGSEAFF
.	TRBJ2-5	TRBV11-2	once	TGTGCCAGCAGTTTCCCTAGCGCGGAGACCCAGTACTTC	CASSFPSAETQYF
.	TRBJ2-5	TRBV6-5	.	TGTGCCAGCAGCCGTCCGCAGGAGACCCAGTACTTC	CASSRPQETQYF
.	TRBJ2-7	TRBV4-3	.	TGCGCCAGCAGCCAAGAGTCGCAGGAGACCTACGAGCAGTACTTC	CASSQESQETYEQYF
.	TRBJ2-5	TRBV6-5	.	TGTGCCAGCAGTACCCCCTTGTGGGGACAAGAGACCCAGTACTTC	CASSTPLWGQETQYF
TRBD2	TRBJ2-3	TRBV6-4	.	TGTGCCAGCAGTGACTTAGCGGGAGCAGATACGCAGTATTTT	CASSDLAGADTQYF
.	TRBJ1-5	TRBV4-2	.	TGTGCCAGCAGCCAAGAGAGGGGGGGCAGTATCGAAAATCAGCCCCAGCATTTT	CASSQERGGSIENQPQHF
TRBD1	TRBJ2-3	TRBV5-1	.	TGCGCCAGCAGCTTAACAGGGGGACGGGATACGCAGTATTTT	CASSLTGGRDTQYF
TRBD2	TRBJ2-2	TRBV28	.	TGTGCCAGCAGGCTAGCGGGAGGGGCCGGGGAGCTGTTTTTT	CASRLAGGAGELFF
TRBD2	TRBJ2-1	TRBV12-5	.	TGTGCTAGTGGTTTGGGCGCCCCAATAGCGGGAGAGAGCAATGAGCAGTTCTTC	CASGLGAPIAGESNEQFF
.	TRBJ2-7	TRBV4-1	.	TGCGCCAGCAGCCCTGACGGGGCTCACTACGAGCAGTACTTC	CASSPDGAHYEQYF
TRBD2	TRBJ2-1	TRBV5-1	.	TGCGCCAGCAGCCCACGGACTAGCAACTACAATGAGCAGTTCTTC	CASSPRTSNYNEQFF
.	TRBJ2-1	TRBV6-6	once	TGTGCCAGCAGTCCCGGACGGCCCAATGAGCAGTTCTTC	CASSPGRPNEQFF
.	TRBJ2-6	TRBV10-3	.	TGTGCCATCAGTCTAGCTGGTTCTGGGGCCAACGTCCTGACTTTC	CAISLAGSGANVLTF
.	TRBJ1-2	TRBV7-9	.	TGTGCCAGCAGACTCGGAGGGGAGGGATACTATGGCTACACCTTC	CASRLGGEGYYGYTF
.	TRBJ2-1	TRBV20-1	.	TGCAGTGTAGGTGTCTACAATGAGCAGTTCTTC	CSVGVYNEQFF
.	TRBJ2-4	TRBV11-2	.	TGTGCCAGCAGCTTAGATCGGTCAGTAGCGAAGGACATTCAGTACTTC	CASSLDRSVAKDIQYF
.	TRBJ2-7	TRBV18	.	TGTGCCAGCTCACCACCAGGAACTCTCCAGGGGCGCGAGCAGTACTTC	CASSPPGTLQGREQYF
TRBD2	TRBJ2-1	TRBV7-9	.	TGTGCCAGCAGCTTAGTGGCTAGCGGGAGGCCCAATGAGCAGTTCTTC	CASSLVASGRPNEQFF
.	TRBJ1-2	TRBV13	.	TGTGCCAGCAGCCAAGTTTTCCACAGGTGGGGCCACGGCTACACCTTC	CASSQVFHRWGHGYTF
TRBD2	TRBJ2-7	TRBV14	.	TGTGCCAGCAGCCAAGTATCCTGGACTAGCCCCAATGAGCAGTACTTC	CASSQVSWTSPNEQYF
TRBD2	TRBJ2-5	TRBV4-3	.	TGCGCCAGCAGCCAAGGGGGCGGGAGTGAGACCCAGTACTTC	CASSQGGGSETQYF
TRBD2	TRBJ2-7	TRBV6-1	.	TGTGCCAGCAGATTTTTGACTAGCGGGAGTTACGAGCAGTACTTC	CASRFLTSGSYEQYF
TRBD2	TRBJ2-1	TRBV4-1	.	TGCGCCAGCAGCCCTCCCGGGACTAGCGGGATCAGTGAGCAGTTCTTC	CASSPPGTSGISEQFF